A selection of T cell receptor beta chains follows, all from one sample in a study of identical twins. A single record per CDR3 protein comes from TCRdb applying MiXCR to the 5' RACE reads. The sample consists of some 760,000 distinct CDR3 sequences, about 20% of them appearing once. The data also belong to a second study, concerning T cells expressing NK-cell markers.

Material for sequencing was PBMCs. Source of these receptors: a young woman in good health. Both conserved end residues are part of each CDR3. A D gene is named only where the DNA matches it firmly. Expanded clones are given a class, and other clones once, few, many or no size at all.

>TRBV7-9|.|.|TRBJ2-7
TGTGCCAGCAGCTTAGTAGCCCTTTCCTACGAGCAGTACTTC
CASSLVALSYEQYF
>TRBV20-1|few|TRBD2|TRBJ2-5
TGCAGTTCTAGCGGGGGGGCAGGAGAGACCCAGTACTTC
CSSSGGAGETQYF
>TRBV5-6|few|.|TRBJ2-1
TGTGCCAGCAGCTTGGGTTCGGCCCTGGGGCAGTTCTTC
CASSLGSALGQFF
>TRBV12-3/TRBV12-4|few|.|TRBJ1-1
TGTGCCAGCAGTTTTGGACGATTGATTGAAGCTTTCTTT
CASSFGRLIEAFF
>TRBV12-3/TRBV12-4|few|.|TRBJ2-7
TGTGCCAGCAGTTTAGGGGGGCGGCAGTACTTC
CASSLGGRQYF
>TRBV5-1|.|TRBD2|TRBJ2-7
TGCGCCAGCAGCTTGGAACGGACTAGCGGGGTAGAGCAGTACTTC
CASSLERTSGVEQYF
>TRBV5-1|few|.|TRBJ2-3
TGCGCCAGCAGTGATCAGGTGGCAGATACGCAGTATTTT
CASSDQVADTQYF
>TRBV20-1|.|TRBD2|TRBJ2-1
TGCAGTGCTAGAGATCGTGCGGGAGGCTCTTTCTTC
CSARDRAGGSFF
>TRBV20-1|few|.|TRBJ1-1
TGCAGTGCTCGAACCCAAACAGCGAACACTGAAGCTTTCTTT
CSARTQTANTEAFF
>TRBV5-1|.|.|TRBJ2-3
TGCGCCAGCAGCTTGGAGATTGGCGCAGATACGCAGTATTTT
CASSLEIGADTQYF
>TRBV12-5|few|.|TRBJ2-1
TGTGCTAGTCCACTCGAGGGGCCTTACAATGAGCAGTTCTTC
CASPLEGPYNEQFF
>TRBV12-3/TRBV12-4|.|TRBD2|TRBJ2-7
TGTGCCAGCGGACGACTAGCGGGGACTGGATCCTACGAGCAGTACTTC
CASGRLAGTGSYEQYF
>TRBV6-5|.|.|TRBJ1-2
TGTGCCAGCAGTTACTCGTCCGAGGAGGGCTACACCTTC
CASSYSSEEGYTF
>TRBV5-1|.|.|TRBJ2-5
TGCGCCAGCAGCTTGGATTACGGGGAGACCCAGTACTTC
CASSLDYGETQYF
>TRBV4-2|few|.|TRBJ1-4
TGTGCCAGCAGCCAAGATTTGACAGGAAAAAATGAAAAACTGTTTTTT
CASSQDLTGKNEKLFF
>TRBV20-1|.|.|TRBJ2-7
TGCAGTGCTAGAGTAGGCAGCCGGAGCTCCTACGAGCAGTACTTC
CSARVGSRSSYEQYF
>TRBV3-1|many|.|TRBJ2-7
TGTGCCAGCAGCCAACCAGGGGTGGTGTACGAGCAGTACTTC
CASSQPGVVYEQYF